This T cell receptor beta chain comes out of a study of technical replicates of blood from several donors (dated by TCRdb to about 2017). Receptor libraries were prepared by the immunoSEQ multiplex PCR assay. In its TCRdb copy, this immuneACCESS table keeps in-frame sequences only and misses some clones. Where compared with another copy, unresolved V genes explain less than half of these, and the others have no known cause. This sample comprises over 70,000 clones, around 97% of them detected only once. The ten largest account for around 0.22% of the sample. Sequences SEHNR (CDR1) and FQNEAQ (CDR2) are obtained from the germline V gene (reference sequence). The CDR3, from cysteine to phenylalanine, totals 12 residues. The retained sequence is limited to the CDR3, 36 bases, with the frame set at the first base. Unmatched junction bases come to 3, with V trimmed by 7 bases and J by 4 bases. Concerning this clone: Its antigen remains unidentified. Within one base of it there is no much larger clone, and no base qualities were kept.

The receptor was derived from a human donor in good health. The rearranged chain carries TRBV7-9 and TRBJ1-1; TRBD1 aligns with 7 central bases. Material: T cells isolated from PBMCs. Here the CDR3 is given as CASMRGPTEAFF. The nucleotides are TGTGCCAGCATGAGGGGGCCCACTGAAGCTTTCTTT.